These 13 T cell receptor beta chains share one sample of origin, sequenced in a study of monozygotic twins with cystic fibrosis. Using immunoSEQ multiplex PCR, the repertoire was profiled, and TCRdb retains in-frame clones only, with some absent. The sample has 25,000 to 30,000 clones, about nine tenths seen once. The sequencing input was blood. The source is a girl aged 2 to 10 with cystic fibrosis.

V is TRBV11-3 and J is TRBJ2-5; 7 nucleotides agree with TRBD1. The CDR3 extends over 13 amino acids. J gave up 5 bases and V 6 bases, and 6 bases lay outside the gene matches. Germline V CDR1 and CDR2: SGHNT, YENEEA. DNA of the CDR3: TGTGCCAGCAGTACAGGGGACGGGGAGACCCAGTACTTC. Translation gives CASSTGDGETQYF.

The V gene is TRBV19, the J gene TRBJ1-4; D is perhaps TRBD1 (5 bases). The CDR3 consists of 16 residues. Germline V lookup: CDR1 LNHDA, CDR2 SQIVND (reference sequence). Trimming left V 7 bases short and J 6 bases short, with 21 bases between. As DNA, the CDR3 is TGTGCCAGTAAGCCCGGTCGCCTACGAGGGGATGAAAAACTGTTTTTT. This gives the protein CASKPGRLRGDEKLFF. The whole variable domain, filled in from reference TRBV19 and TRBJ1-4, reads DGGITQSPKYLFRKEGQNVTLSCEQNLNHDAMYWYRQDPGQGLRLIYYSQIVNDFQKGDIAEGYSVSREKKESFPLTVTSAQKNPTAFYLCASKPGRLRGDEKLFFGSGTQLSVL.

This clone was counted between two and nine times. The chain combines TRBV7-3 with TRBJ1-1; tentatively, D is TRBD1 (6 bases). Germline V CDR1 and CDR2: SGHTA, FQGTGA. The CDR3 contains 13 residues. Trimming took 5 bases from V and 1 from J, leaving 8 bases between them. DNA of the CDR3: TGTGCCAGCAGCGCGGGGGCGAACACTGAAGCTTTCTTT. As protein: CASSAGANTEAFF.

This chain joins TRBV14 and TRBJ1-3; D is uncertain. This CDR3 contains 16 residues. Trimming removed 1 base at V and 0 bases at J, with 10 bases between. Looked up from germline, CDR1 is SGHDN and CDR2 is FVKESK. The CDR3 loop reads CASSQGLFSSGNTIYF. The CDR3 DNA reads TGTGCCAGCAGCCAAGGGCTATTCAGCTCTGGAAACACCATATATTTT.

The V and J genes are TRBV4-1 and TRBJ2-1; D uncertain. The length of the CDR3 is 14 residues. Germline V CDR1 and CDR2: MGHRA, YSYEKL. V was cut by 1 base and J by 11 bases, with 15 bases left in between. CDR3: CASSQVSVSPKQFF. In DNA form, the CDR3 reads TGCGCCAGCAGCCAAGTTTCAGTGTCGCCGAAGCAGTTCTTC.

This chain connects TRBV9 to TRBJ2-2; maybe TRBD1 (6 bases). Germline CDR1 reads SGDLS; CDR2 reads YYNGEE. This CDR3 spans 15 amino acids. V was cut by 0 bases and J by 4 bases, with 10 bases left in between. This chain's CDR3 is CASSVGRRGTGELFF. CDR3 coding DNA: TGTGCCAGCAGCGTAGGGCGCAGGGGCACCGGGGAGCTGTTTTTT. Together with reference TRBV9 and TRBJ2-2, the CDR3 gives the full variable domain: DSGVTQTPKHLITATGQRVTLRCSPRSGDLSVYWYQQSLDQGLQFLIQYYNGEERAKGNILERFSAQQFPDLHSELNLSSLELGDSALYFCASSVGRRGTGELFFGEGSRLTVL.

CDR3 nucleotide sequence: TGTGCCAGCAGGGTAGCGGGGGGCACCGGGGAGCTGTTTTTT. This codes for CASRVAGGTGELFF. The rearrangement uses TRBV7-6 and TRBJ2-2; 10 bases align to TRBD2. The germline V gene has CDR1 SGHVS and CDR2 FNYEAQ. The length of the CDR3 is 14 residues. J lost 4 bases, V lost 6 bases, and 2 bases had no gene match.

The chain carries TRBV7-3 and TRBJ2-2; possible D gene TRBD1, 5 bases. V shed 2 bases and J shed 0 bases, with 10 bases lying between them. Per germline, CDR1 SGHTA and CDR2 FQGTGA. The CDR3 consists of 16 residues. In DNA form, the CDR3 reads TGTGCCAGCAGCTTATGGGGCAGCCCGAACACCGGGGAGCTGTTTTTT. It yields the protein CASSLWGSPNTGELFF.

This chain links TRBV6-1 with TRBJ1-1; maybe TRBD1 (5 bases). V dropped 4 bases and J dropped 3 bases, with 15 bases sitting between them. Germline V gene lookup returns CDR1 MNHNS and CDR2 SASEGT. The CDR3 is made up of 15 amino acids. CDR3 DNA: TGTGCCAGCAGTGGCGCAGGGTATTCGGACACTGAAGCTTTCTTT. Amino acids: CASSGAGYSDTEAFF.

The chain uses TRBV7-6 and TRBJ1-5, with 7 bases fitting TRBD1. V lost 4 bases and J lost 0; bases outside the gene matches: 12. This CDR3 contains 18 residues. Germline V gene lookup returns CDR1 SGHVS and CDR2 FNYEAQ. In DNA form, the CDR3 reads TGTGCCAGCAGCTCCGCTCCCGGGACAGCTTATAGCAATCAGCCCCAGCATTTT. Protein sequence: CASSSAPGTAYSNQPQHF.

This clone was detected only a few times. The chain has TRBV4-1 and TRBJ2-3; 7 bases are a match to TRBD1. The V segment lost 1 base and the J segment 0 bases; nucleotides outside the gene matches: 7. The CDR3 runs 17 residues. Per the germline V gene, CDR1 is MGHRA and CDR2 is YSYEKL. The CDR3 loop reads CASSQVGTVHSTDTQYF. CDR3 in DNA: TGCGCCAGCAGCCAAGTCGGGACAGTCCATAGCACAGATACGCAGTATTTT.

The rearrangement joins TRBV6-1 to TRBJ2-2, with D unclear. Germline values: CDR1 MNHNS, CDR2 SASEGT. This CDR3 region has 15 residues. V was clipped by 0 bases and J by 4 bases, with 9 bases between them. The CDR3 sequence is CASSEAATFTGELFF. Here the CDR3 DNA reads TGTGCCAGCAGTGAAGCAGCAACCTTCACCGGGGAGCTGTTTTTT.

The rearrangement joins TRBV2 to TRBJ2-1; D is ambiguous. With 3 bases removed from V and 10 bases from J, the gap between germline ends came to 10 bases. In germline, CDR1 is SNHLY, CDR2 FYNNEI. This CDR3 is built from 12 residues. The CDR3 reads CASSDTEGEQFF. The CDR3 DNA reads as TGTGCCAGCAGTGACACGGAAGGGGAGCAGTTCTTC.